What follows are 21 T cell receptor beta chains derived from one specimen sequenced in a study of OX40 agonist ivuxolimab in advanced cancers. Sequenced by immunoSEQ multiplex PCR; TCRdb stores in-frame clones only, minus some. The sample consists of around 23,000 clones, roughly 80% of them appearing once. Sample: CD4+ or CD8+ T cells sorted from blood, taken in a trial of the OX40 agonist ivuxolimab. The receptors here all came from an adult with an advanced solid tumor such as melanoma, head and neck, liver or kidney cancer.

This clone has more than one count but fewer than ten. J is TRBJ2-7 and V is TRBV7-9; the match to TRBD1 covers 7 bases. V was clipped by 3 bases and J by 4 bases; unmatched bases: 6. Germline-derived CDR1 and CDR2 are SEHNR and FQNEAQ (reference sequence). The CDR3 runs 14 residues. CDR3 loop: CASSFVGQSYEQYF. The CDR3 DNA is TGTGCCAGCAGCTTTGTGGGACAGAGTTACGAGCAGTACTTC. The variable domain in full, completed from reference TRBV7-9 and TRBJ2-7, reads DTGVSQNPRHKITKRGQNVTFRCDPISEHNRLYWYRQTLGQGPEFLTYFQNEAQLEKSRLLSDRFSAERPKGSFSTLEIQRTEQGDSAMYLCASSFVGQSYEQYFGPGTRLTVT.

The CDR3 region has the DNA TGCGCCAGCAGCCAGGGGGTCGCCTACGAGCAGTACTTC. This encodes CASSQGVAYEQYF. This rearrangement joins TRBV5-1 to TRBJ2-7; the match to TRBD1 covers 7 bases. From germline, CDR1 is SGHRS and CDR2 YFSETQ. The CDR3 has 13 residues. J lost 2 bases, V lost 4 bases, and 3 bases had no gene match.

The chain joins TRBV7-9 to TRBJ2-1; D might be TRBD1 or TRBD2, each matching 7 bases. Looked up from germline, CDR1 is SEHNR and CDR2 is FQNEAQ (reference sequence). The CDR3 has 14 amino acids. V gave up 5 bases and J gave up 7 bases, with 15 bases separating them. Written as DNA, the CDR3 is TGTGCCAGCAGCCCAGGGGGGGGGCAGAATGAGCAGTTCTTC. This codes for CASSPGGGQNEQFF.

This sequence joins TRBV4-1 and TRBJ2-7; TRBD1 matches at 8 bases. This CDR3 region has 15 residues. Unmatched junction bases numbered 6, after V lost 4 bases and J lost 1 base. CDR1 and CDR2 from the germline V gene are MGHRA and YSYEKL. The CDR3 sequence is CASSLGTGESYEQYF. DNA of the CDR3: TGCGCCAGCAGCCTGGGGACAGGTGAGTCCTACGAGCAGTACTTC.

The chain recombines TRBV6-5 with TRBJ1-4, with D uncertain. The CDR3 runs 14 residues. With 6 bases removed from V and 4 bases from J, the gap between germline ends came to 12 bases. Germline-derived CDR1 and CDR2 are MNHEY and SVGAGI. CDR3 amino acids: CASRDVRFNEKLFF. CDR3 coding DNA: TGTGCCAGCAGAGACGTACGGTTTAATGAAAAACTGTTTTTT.

With respect to this clone: Mismatch with germline at one junction end may stem from a read error. The chain recombines TRBV27 with TRBJ2-1; D possibly matches TRBD1 or TRBD2 (6 bases each). Germline V gene lookup returns CDR1 MNHEY and CDR2 SMNVEV (reference sequence). CDR3 length: 13 amino acids. This CDR3 reads CVSKGGYYNEQFF. Here the CDR3 DNA reads TGTGTCAGCAAAGGGGGGTATTACAATGAGCAGTTCTTC.

This chain uses TRBV7-9 with TRBJ2-7, with D possibly matching TRBD1 (5 bases). V dropped 5 bases and J dropped 3 bases, with 11 bases sitting between them. Per the germline V gene, CDR1 is SEHNR and CDR2 is FQNEAQ (reference sequence). The CDR3 spans 13 residues. The CDR3 DNA is TGTGCCAGCAGCCAAGCAGGGAACTACGAGCAGTACTTC. It translates to CASSQAGNYEQYF. Filled out from reference TRBV7-9 and TRBJ2-7, the complete variable domain reads DTGVSQNPRHKITKRGQNVTFRCDPISEHNRLYWYRQTLGQGPEFLTYFQNEAQLEKSRLLSDRFSAERPKGSFSTLEIQRTEQGDSAMYLCASSQAGNYEQYFGPGTRLTVT.

The chain is built from TRBV6-4 and TRBJ1-2; D might be TRBD1 (5 bases). Trimming removed 3 bases at V and 0 bases at J, with 11 bases between. CDR3 length: 15 residues. Germline lookup yields CDR1 MRHNA and CDR2 SNTAGT. This CDR3 reads CASSEEQGANYGYTF. The CDR3 region has the DNA TGTGCCAGCAGTGAAGAGCAGGGAGCTAACTATGGCTACACCTTC.

This chain connects TRBV4-1 to TRBJ2-7; D remains unclear. The CDR3 loop spans 15 amino acids. Germline V CDR1 and CDR2: MGHRA, YSYEKL. Trimming stripped 1 base from V and 0 bases from J, with 10 bases between. This chain's CDR3 is CASSQVTLGSYEQYF. As DNA, the CDR3 is TGCGCCAGCAGCCAAGTTACCCTCGGCTCCTACGAGCAGTACTTC.

The chain has TRBV29-1 and TRBJ1-1, with a weak D call TRBD1 (5 bases). The CDR3 length is 16 residues. Germline-derived CDR1 and CDR2 are SQVTM and ANQGSEA. Trimming left V 5 bases short and J 2 bases short, with 21 bases between. Here the CDR3 DNA reads TGCAGCGTTTTGGACCCCCCCGACAGTTTTAACACTGAAGCTTTCTTT. Translation gives CSVLDPPDSFNTEAFF.

This CDR3 is CASSLARNGGPYNEQFF. Here the CDR3 DNA reads TGTGCCAGCAGCTTAGCGCGGAACGGGGGGCCCTACAATGAGCAGTTCTTC. The chain is built from TRBV7-2 and TRBJ2-1, with D maybe TRBD2 (7 bases). The germline V and J ends were trimmed by 0 bases and 2 bases, with 14 bases remaining between them. This CDR3 is 17 amino acids long. Germline V gene lookup returns CDR1 SGHTA and CDR2 FQGNSA.

The chain carries TRBV28 and TRBJ2-1; D is undetermined. Trimming left V 5 bases short and J 0 bases short, with 8 bases between. This CDR3 contains 14 residues. Germline CDR1 and CDR2: MDHEN and SYDVKM. Written as DNA, the CDR3 is TGTGCCAGCAGTCCAGGTCTCTCCTACAATGAGCAGTTCTTC. Its protein product is CASSPGLSYNEQFF.

The chain has TRBV27 and TRBJ1-6, with D unclear. The CDR3 loop spans 14 amino acids. Germline V gene sequence: CDR1 MNHEY, CDR2 SMNVEV (reference sequence). Trimming pared 4 bases from V and 9 bases from J, leaving 13 bases between. The CDR3 DNA reads TGTGCCAGCAGTTCCGGACTCTTCACTTCACCCCTCCACTTT. This gives the protein CASSSGLFTSPLHF.

This clone was recorded a few times. The chain's CDR3 is CATGTGTNYGYTF. DNA of the CDR3: TGTGCCACCGGGACAGGGACTAACTATGGCTACACCTTC. This chain uses TRBV11-2 with TRBJ1-2; TRBD1 agrees at 9 bases. The CDR3 length is 13 residues. Unmatched junction bases numbered 3, after V lost 10 bases and J lost 0 bases. Germline CDR1 is SGHAT and CDR2 is FQNNGV.

This clone has just a few counts. This sequence joins TRBV18 and TRBJ1-5; unclear D gene. V shed 4 bases and J shed 6 bases, with 10 bases lying between them. Germline V gene data show CDR1 as KGHSH and CDR2 as LQKENI. This CDR3 spans 13 amino acids. The CDR3 DNA sequence: TGTGCCAGCTCACGTGAGGAGAGTCAGCCCCAGCATTTT. Translating it yields CASSREESQPQHF.

This clone was observed a handful of times. This chain connects TRBV19 to TRBJ1-5, with D perhaps matching TRBD1 (5 bases). V was clipped by 8 bases and J by 9 bases, with 5 bases between them. This CDR3 has 9 residues. In germline, CDR1 is LNHDA, CDR2 SQIVND (reference sequence). In nucleotides, the CDR3 is TGTGCCAGTGGGGCGCCCCAGCATTTT. It codes for CASGAPQHF.

The count of this clone is one. The chain carries TRBV19 and TRBJ2-2; D gene ambiguous. V lost 1 base and J 6 bases, leaving 9 bases between the germline ends. The CDR3 is made up of 14 amino acids. In germline, CDR1 is LNHDA, CDR2 SQIVND (reference sequence). The CDR3 DNA reads as TGTGCCAGTAGTATAGGAGAACCGGCCGGGGAGCTGTTTTTT. This encodes CASSIGEPAGELFF.

The V and J genes are TRBV9 and TRBJ2-1; D remains unclear. V was shortened by 0 bases and J by 0 bases, with 16 bases between the two germline ends. CDR1 SGDLS and CDR2 YYNGEE come from the germline V gene. There are 18 residues in the CDR3. The CDR3 here is CASSVAVTNPNSYNEQFF. The CDR3 DNA reads TGTGCCAGCAGCGTAGCGGTTACCAACCCGAACTCCTACAATGAGCAGTTCTTC.

In DNA form, the CDR3 reads TGCGCCAGCAGCCCTCAGGGGTCCTACGAGCAGTACTTC. Translating it yields CASSPQGSYEQYF. The rearrangement uses TRBV4-1 and TRBJ2-7, with D possibly being TRBD1 (6 bases). V was cut by 4 bases and J by 1 base, with 8 bases left in between. The CDR3 is 13 residues long. The germline CDR1 and CDR2 sequences are MGHRA and YSYEKL.

The chain links TRBV7-3 to TRBJ2-1, with unresolved D. V shed 2 bases and J shed 8 bases, with 19 bases lying between them. Germline CDR1 reads SGHTA; CDR2 reads FQGTGA. The CDR3 consists of 16 residues. This CDR3 reads CASSLFPIQLEDEQFF. The CDR3 DNA sequence: TGTGCCAGCAGCTTATTTCCTATACAGTTGGAAGATGAGCAGTTCTTC.

This clone is a singleton in its sample. The chain recombines TRBV11-2 with TRBJ2-5; 7 nucleotides match TRBD1. The CDR3 has 17 amino acids. V shed 0 bases and J 5 bases; nucleotides not matched to a gene: 12. Per germline, CDR1 SGHAT and CDR2 FQNNGV. The CDR3 protein is CASSLDMGGRGTETQYF. The CDR3 region has the DNA TGTGCCAGCAGCTTAGATATGGGCGGCAGGGGGACGGAGACCCAGTACTTC.